This T cell receptor beta chain was sequenced in a study of blood T cell repertoires in COVID-19. Authors' processing steps: Estimates of nucleated cell counts were drawn from the amplification of reference gene primers. Assay used: immunoSEQ multiplex PCR; TCRdb lists only in-frame clones, some missing. V and J calls plus clone size are reproduced from that table; the DNA served to infer D and trimming. Counted here are roughly 40,000 clones, approximately 86% occurring once; the ten biggest clones make up around a fifth. This clonotype was obtained from a man aged 50-60 years in a cohort sampled during active COVID-19. Sequencing was performed on peripheral blood.

The CDR3 DNA is TGTGCCAGCAGTCTAACAGGCGTACAAGAGACCCAGTACTTC. Encoded protein: CASSLTGVQETQYF. The V call is TRBV2, the J call TRBJ2-5, with D perhaps matching TRBD1 (5 bases). V shed 5 bases and J shed 2 bases, with 12 bases lying between them. This CDR3 spans 14 amino acids. Looked up from germline, CDR1 is SNHLY and CDR2 is FYNNEI.